The 29 T cell receptor beta chains below all came from one sample that was sequenced in a study of blood T cell repertoires in COVID-19. Method: immunoSEQ multiplex PCR; TCRdb's copy keeps in-frame clones and lacks some. The data hold some 110,000 clones, with about 83% observed a single time. The sample taken for sequencing was PBMCs or T cells enriched from blood (not recorded which). The receptors derive from a woman under 40 who had recovered from COVID-19.

This clone was detected only once. The V call is TRBV4-1, the J call TRBJ2-7; 9 positions agree with TRBD2. The germline V gene encodes CDR1 MGHRA and CDR2 YSYEKL. This CDR3 is built from 14 residues. V trimming: 4 bases; J trimming: 4 bases; junction bases outside the gene matches: 5. CDR3 coding DNA: TGCGCCAGCAGCCCGACTAGCGGACGGTACGAGCAGTACTTC. Encoded protein: CASSPTSGRYEQYF.

The chain has TRBV6-4 and TRBJ2-5; D is unclear. Per the germline V gene, CDR1 is MRHNA and CDR2 is SNTAGT. The ends were cut back, 5 bases at V and 1 base at J, with 11 bases in the middle. CDR3 length: 14 residues. CDR3 protein: CASSHLAGQETQYF. The CDR3 bases are TGTGCCAGCAGTCACCTGGCAGGCCAAGAGACCCAGTACTTC.

This chain joins TRBV11-3 and TRBJ2-1, with TRBD2 identical over 9 bases. CDR1 and CDR2 from the germline V gene are SGHNT and YENEEA. The CDR3 sequence is 15 residues long. V lost 3 bases, J lost 8 bases, and 8 bases stayed unmatched. CDR3 sequence reads: CASSFEGGRGDEQFF. DNA for the CDR3: TGTGCCAGCAGCTTCGAGGGCGGGAGGGGGGATGAGCAGTTCTTC. The full variable domain, rest sourced from reference TRBV11-3 and TRBJ2-1, is EAGVVQSPRYKIIEKKQPVAFWCNPISGHNTLYWYLQNLGQGPELLIRYENEEAVDDSQLPKDRFSAERLKGVDSTLKIQPAELGDSAVYLCASSFEGGRGDEQFFGPGTRLTVL.

This chain uses TRBV5-1 with TRBJ2-3, with TRBD2 as a possible D gene (6 bases). The CDR3 length is 14 residues. The germline V gene encodes CDR1 SGHRS and CDR2 YFSETQ. V dropped 2 bases and J dropped 1 base, with 8 bases sitting between them. DNA for the CDR3: TGCGCCAGCAGCTTCTGGGGGGGCACAGATACGCAGTATTTT. Its protein product is CASSFWGGTDTQYF.

The rearrangement links TRBV19 to TRBJ1-1; 7 positions match TRBD1. The CDR3 is 11 amino acids. From germline, CDR1 is LNHDA and CDR2 SQIVND (reference sequence). V shed 3 bases and J 11 bases; nucleotides not matched to a gene: 3. The CDR3 spells CASSMGTVAFF. The CDR3, as DNA: TGTGCCAGTAGTATGGGGACAGTGGCTTTCTTT.

The chain combines TRBV18 with TRBJ2-7, with 9 bases that match TRBD2. The CDR3 is made up of 16 amino acids. J was trimmed by 2 bases and V by 2 bases; bases with no gene match: 7. The V gene's germline CDR1 is KGHSH and CDR2 LQKENI. This chain's CDR3 is CASSPGLAGTTYEQYF. DNA for the CDR3: TGTGCCAGCTCACCAGGGCTAGCGGGAACCACCTACGAGCAGTACTTC.

This clone was seen more than once but under ten times. This rearrangement joins TRBV5-1 to TRBJ2-7; 11 nucleotides match TRBD2. Trimming cost V 3 bases and J 3 bases; bases outside gene matches: 8. Germline V gene lookup returns CDR1 SGHRS and CDR2 YFSETQ. The CDR3 extends over 16 amino acids. CDR3 amino acids: CASSWTLAGGGYEQYF. CDR3 DNA: TGCGCCAGCAGCTGGACCTTAGCGGGAGGGGGCTACGAGCAGTACTTC.

This clone appeared a single time. This rearrangement joins TRBV9 to TRBJ2-7, with D uncertain. Germline assignment: CDR1 SGDLS and CDR2 YYNGEE. This CDR3 has 14 amino acids. Between the trimmed V and J ends, which lost 0 bases and 2 bases, there was a span of 9 bases. This chain's CDR3 is CASSVGLTTYEQYF. In DNA form, the CDR3 reads TGTGCCAGCAGCGTAGGTCTAACTACCTACGAGCAGTACTTC.

The chain recombines TRBV28 with TRBJ1-1; D may be TRBD1 (5 bases). The CDR3 contains 12 residues. Trimming cost V 4 bases and J 6 bases, with 9 bases left between them. Germline CDR1 and CDR2: MDHEN and SYDVKM. The CDR3 is CASSWWGAEAFF. Written as DNA, the CDR3 is TGTGCCAGCAGTTGGTGGGGGGCTGAAGCTTTCTTT.

This chain uses TRBV14 with TRBJ1-3, with a tentative D call TRBD1 (5 bases). There are 16 residues in the CDR3. Looked up from germline, CDR1 is SGHDN and CDR2 is FVKESK. Deletions cut 4 bases from V and 2 bases from J, with 15 bases between. CDR3 loop: CASSLQMGGTGNTIYF. CDR3 bases: TGTGCCAGCAGCCTCCAAATGGGGGGAACTGGAAACACCATATATTTT.

The V call is TRBV12-3 or TRBV12-4, the J call TRBJ1-1; 7 nucleotides match TRBD1. J was trimmed by 4 bases and V by 5 bases; bases with no gene match: 1. CDR3 length: 12 residues. The CDR3 coding sequence is TGTGCCAGCAGTCAGGGGGGCACTGAAGCTTTCTTT. It encodes CASSQGGTEAFF.

This clone has just one count. The V and J genes are TRBV5-1 and TRBJ2-2; the match to TRBD2 covers 7 bases. This CDR3 contains 14 residues. The V segment lost 2 bases and the J segment 5 bases; nucleotides outside the gene matches: 3. In germline, CDR1 is SGHRS, CDR2 YFSETQ. DNA of the CDR3: TGCGCCAGCAGCTTTCTAGCGGAAACCGGGGAGCTGTTTTTT. It codes for CASSFLAETGELFF.

The chain links TRBV7-2 to TRBJ2-7; D perhaps matches TRBD1 (5 bases). The germline gives CDR1 SGHTA, CDR2 FQGNSA. There are 13 residues in the CDR3. V was cut by 5 bases and J by 6 bases, with 14 bases left in between. This chain's CDR3 is CASSPTRASEQYF. CDR3 in DNA: TGTGCCAGCAGCCCGACCAGGGCTAGCGAGCAGTACTTC.

This clone was observed a single time. V is TRBV5-1 and J is TRBJ2-7; TRBD2 matches at 12 bases. CDR3 size: 16 residues. CDR1 is SGHRS, CDR2 YFSETQ, per germline. V was clipped by 5 bases and J by 0 bases; unmatched bases: 6. This chain's CDR3 is CASRMGLAGSSYEQYF. CDR3 DNA: TGCGCCAGCAGGATGGGACTAGCGGGCAGCTCCTACGAGCAGTACTTC.

V and J are TRBV4-2 and TRBJ1-1; 10 nucleotides agree with TRBD1. The CDR3 consists of 15 residues. V shed 3 bases and J 1 base; nucleotides not matched to a gene: 2. Germline CDR1 and CDR2: LGHNA and YNFKEQ. The CDR3 coding sequence is TGTGCCAGCAGCCAGGGGGACAGGGGGAACACTGAAGCTTTCTTT. Translation: CASSQGDRGNTEAFF.

The J gene is TRBJ1-2, the V gene TRBV7-9, with D possibly TRBD1 on 5 matching bases. Trimming stripped 5 bases from V and 1 base from J, with 8 bases between. Germline loops: CDR1 SEHNR, CDR2 FQNEAQ (reference sequence). The CDR3 loop spans 13 amino acids. The CDR3 region is CASSLQDNYGYTF. The CDR3 nucleotides are TGTGCCAGCAGCCTACAGGATAACTATGGCTACACCTTC.

V gene TRBV6-1 combines with J gene TRBJ2-7, with D possibly TRBD2 on 5 matching bases. CDR3 size: 15 residues. Trimming cost V 1 base and J 0 bases, with 10 bases left between them. Germline V gene data show CDR1 as MNHNS and CDR2 as SASEGT. The chain's CDR3 is CASSEGTGSSYEQYF. The CDR3 DNA is TGTGCCAGCAGTGAAGGGACTGGAAGCTCCTACGAGCAGTACTTC.

The genes are TRBV18 and TRBJ1-3; 7 positions agree with TRBD1. Germline trimming cut 3 bases from V and 2 bases from J; bases unmatched to any gene: 10. This CDR3 region has 17 residues. Germline CDR1 KGHSH, CDR2 LQKENI. The CDR3 DNA reads as TGTGCCAGCTCACCCACCGTGTCAGGGGGAGCTGGAAACACCATATATTTT. This encodes CASSPTVSGGAGNTIYF.

The chain is built from TRBV6-4 and TRBJ2-1; 7 bases map to TRBD1. CDR1 and CDR2 from the germline V gene are MRHNA and SNTAGT. Trimming cost V 2 bases and J 3 bases; bases outside gene matches: 4. The CDR3 consists of 15 residues. The CDR3 nucleotides are TGTGCCAGCAGTGACCCCCAGGGGGACTACAATGAGCAGTTCTTC. Amino acids: CASSDPQGDYNEQFF.

The chain has TRBV7-2 and TRBJ2-1, with 10 bases identical to TRBD1. The CDR3 is 15 residues long. J lost 9 bases, V lost 1 base, and 6 bases had no gene match. Looked up from germline, CDR1 is SGHTA and CDR2 is FQGNSA. DNA for the CDR3: TGTGCCAGCAGCTTAGACCGACAGGGGGCAGGTGAGCAGTTCTTC. It encodes CASSLDRQGAGEQFF.

This clone has only one observation. This rearrangement joins TRBV5-6 to TRBJ2-5; 9 bases are shared with TRBD2. The CDR3 is made up of 14 amino acids. Germline V gene lookup returns CDR1 SGHDT and CDR2 YYEEEE. J lost 5 bases, V lost 4 bases, and 6 bases had no gene match. The CDR3 region has the DNA TGTGCCAGCAGCACCGGGACTAGCTGGGAGACCCAGTACTTC. Encoded protein: CASSTGTSWETQYF.

This sequence joins TRBV28 and TRBJ1-3; D is uncertain. V lost 0 bases and J 0 bases, leaving 6 bases between the germline ends. The CDR3 covers 15 residues. Germline-derived CDR1 and CDR2 are MDHEN and SYDVKM. In DNA, the CDR3 is TGTGCCAGCAGTTTATGGTTGCGCTCTGGAAACACCATATATTTT. It is translated as CASSLWLRSGNTIYF.

The rearrangement uses TRBV19 and TRBJ1-5; D is perhaps TRBD1 (6 bases). Per germline, CDR1 LNHDA and CDR2 SQIVND (reference sequence). V lost 4 bases to trimming and J lost 6 bases, with 10 bases between them. The CDR3 runs 13 residues. The CDR3 nucleotides are TGTGCCAGTAGTACCACGACAGGTCAGCCCCAGCATTTT. Translated, it gives CASSTTTGQPQHF.

V and J are TRBV6-5 and TRBJ2-1; tentative D call: TRBD1 (6 bases). V dropped 2 bases and J dropped 7 bases, with 12 bases sitting between them. CDR3 length: 14 residues. The V gene's germline CDR1 is MNHEY and CDR2 SVGAGI. The CDR3 loop is CASSYGQGGNEQFF. DNA of the CDR3: TGTGCCAGCAGTTACGGTCAAGGGGGAAATGAGCAGTTCTTC.

The chain couples TRBV15 to TRBJ1-4; the match to TRBD1 covers 8 bases. The germline CDR1 and CDR2 sequences are LNHNV and YYDKDF (reference sequence). Trimming cost V 2 bases and J 7 bases; bases outside gene matches: 12. The CDR3 spans 17 residues. The DNA of the CDR3 is TGTGCCACCAGCAGACGTGGGACAGGCGGGAAGGTTGAAAAACTGTTTTTT. It specifies CATSRRGTGGKVEKLFF.

The chain combines TRBV4-3 with TRBJ2-2, with D possibly matching TRBD2 (6 bases). Germline V gene sequence: CDR1 LGHNA, CDR2 YSLEER. The CDR3 sequence is 14 residues long. V lost 6 bases, J lost 5 bases, and 13 bases lay in between. The CDR3, as DNA: TGCGCCAGCAGAGGGCCGGGAGTGACCGGGGAGCTGTTTTTT. Amino acids: CASRGPGVTGELFF.

J is TRBJ2-1 and V is TRBV5-1; 15 positions match TRBD2. J lost 7 bases, V lost 4 bases, and 6 bases had no gene match. The germline CDR1 and CDR2 sequences are SGHRS and YFSETQ. The CDR3 has 16 residues. In DNA, the CDR3 is TGCGCCAGCAGCCGTACAGGGACTAGCGGGGGGAATGAGCAGTTCTTC. Residues: CASSRTGTSGGNEQFF.

As to this clone: This CDR3 fails to terminate in the conserved phenylalanine or tryptophan, so it likely reflects a read error. The DNA is left out, because the CDR3 cannot be placed on it with certainty; the CDR3 is given as TCRdb lists it. The chain carries TRBV3-1 (or the pseudogene TRBV3-2) and TRBJ2-7; the table's D gene call, TRBD2, was not cross checked with the DNA. Germline V lookup: CDR1 LGHDT, CDR2 YNNKEL (reference sequence). Including both end residues, the CDR3 is 8 amino acids long. The CDR3 spells CASSTRPI.

This chain joins TRBV4-3 and TRBJ2-1, with 12 bases matching TRBD2. This CDR3 is 15 amino acids long. Germline V gene data show CDR1 as LGHNA and CDR2 as YSLEER. J lost 9 bases, V lost 2 bases, and 5 bases had no gene match. The CDR3 protein is CASSQLAGGYGEQFF. CDR3 DNA: TGCGCCAGCAGCCAACTAGCGGGGGGGTATGGTGAGCAGTTCTTC.